The clone carrying this T cell receptor (beta chain) occurred many times. Its target is not known. The TCR beta profiling, which covered VDJ combination and CDR3 sequence, was carried out using genomic DNA as the template. TCRdb reanalysed the reads using MiXCR and keeps one entry per CDR3 protein. Among about 250,000 distinct CDR3 sequences listed, around half were seen once. This record belongs to a study of CD8+CD57+ T cells in acquired aplastic anemia. Study-wide results and limits: Around 30 sequences, all CD8+ CDR3, were shared between patients and controls.

The CDR3 consists of 16 residues. Germline trimming cut 5 bases from V and 4 bases from J; bases unmatched to any gene: 10. Germline V CDR1 and CDR2: SGDLS, YYNGEE. Patients chosen for sequencing had CD8+CD57+ cells that had expanded, as shown by flow cytometry. The rearrangement uses TRBV9 and TRBJ2-3; 10 bases map to TRBD2. Source material: sorted CD4+, CD8+, or CD8+CD57+ T cells (not recorded which) from PBMCs. The sequence was obtained from a human donor with aplastic anemia. In nucleotides, the CDR3 is TGTGCCAGCAGTGAGGGGGGGGGGACTAGCGCAGATACGCAGTATTTT. Translated: CASSEGGGTSADTQYF.